This record concerns one T cell receptor (beta chain) sequence. Its target is not known. CD45RA-negative memory and CD45RA+ naive subsets were split from the CD4+ cells. CDR3 length: 15 amino acids. The V end was cut by 6 bases, the J end by 0 bases, with 15 bases between. The germline V gene encodes CDR1 ENHRY and CDR2 SYGVKD. Assay: immunoSEQ multiplex PCR; the TCRdb copy retains only in-frame clones and omits some. The repertoire holds over a million clones, with roughly 96% as singletons. This specimen belongs to a study of shared clonotypes between healthy human individuals. Study findings and constraints: Among a few donors, approximately 5% of naive CD4 clonotypes were found in common.

Sample: naive CD4+ T cells sorted from blood. Subset indicated: CD45RA+ positively selected. The chain is built from TRBV10-3 and TRBJ2-7; D may match TRBD1 or TRBD2 (5 bases each). The source of this sequence is a man aged 30 to 39 in good health. In nucleotides, the CDR3 is TGTGCCATCAGGGCAGGGACGCTAAGCTCCTACGAGCAGTACTTC. Translated: CAIRAGTLSSYEQYF.